The source of this T cell receptor beta chain is a study of blood T cells in healthy people across ages. Extraction yielded at least 6 micrograms of total RNA per sample. In its sample, this clonotype was seen a few times. A second roughly 7 to 12 cycle PCR used barcoded and J-beta primers. One entry per CDR3 protein results from TCRdb running MiXCR on the 5' RACE reads. The sample has approximately 780,000 distinct CDR3 sequences, around 24% seen once. The CDR3 extends over 13 amino acids. The germline V gene has CDR1 GTSNPN and CDR2 SVGIG (reference sequence). The ends were cut back, 0 bases at V and 9 bases at J, with 11 bases in the middle. The sample was also linked to a second study, of T cells of mothers and their children. As that study records: Similar effects of thymic selection on TCR recombination output were recorded in related and unrelated pairs.

The sample consisted of blood. The chain has TRBV30 and TRBJ2-2; D is unclear. The sequence came from a boy younger than 18 in good health. CDR3 amino acids: CAWSVHVARELFF. CDR3 DNA: TGTGCCTGGAGTGTACACGTCGCCCGGGAGCTGTTTTTT. Based on the CDR3 plus reference TRBV30 and TRBJ2-2, the full variable domain is SQTIHQWPATLVQPVGSPLSLECTVEGTSNPNLYWYRQAAGRGLQLLFYSVGIGQISSEVPQNLSASRPQDRQFILSSKKLLLSDSGFYLCAWSVHVARELFFGEGSRLTVL.